The rows below give T cell receptor beta chains drawn from one sample of a study of tumor-infiltrating lymphocytes in oesophageal squamous cell carcinoma. TCRdb reprocessed the PCR reads via MiXCR and lists one record per CDR3 protein. The sample lists about 15,000 distinct CDR3 sequences, about 50% occurring once. Sequencing input: esophageal tumor tissue. These receptors were obtained from a male donor with esophageal squamous cell carcinoma. CDR3s include the opening cysteine and the closing phenylalanine or tryptophan. The order of the fields is clone size, V gene, D gene, J gene, CDR3 protein, CDR3 DNA. A D gene is named only where the DNA matches it firmly. For some rows the clone size is stated as once, few or many, or as a class when expanded; others skip it.

.	TRBV6-8	TRBD1	TRBJ2-5	CASRTGGEETQYF	TGTGCCAGTCGGACAGGGGGCGAAGAGACCCAGTACTTC
.	TRBV4-3	.	TRBJ1-1	CASSQVIGSINEQYF	TGCGCCAGCAGCCAAGTCATCGGGAGTATCAACGAGCAGTACTTT
many	TRBV7-3	TRBD1	TRBJ2-2	CASSWTGNTGELFF	TGTGCCAGCAGCTGGACAGGGAACACCGGGGAGCTGTTTTTT
.	TRBV12-3/TRBV12-4	TRBD1	TRBJ2-6	CASSYRGAGANVLTF	TGTGCCAGCAGTTACAGGGGCGCTGGGGCCAACGTCCTGACTTTC
.	TRBV10-1	.	TRBJ2-7	CASSGVSRAEQYF	TGCGCCAGCAGTGGCGTGAGCAGGGCCGAGCAGTACTTC
once	TRBV7-4	TRBD1	TRBJ2-1	CASSQGQGVGEQFF	TGTGCCAGCAGCCAGGGACAGGGGGTCGGCGAGCAGTTCTTC
.	TRBV7-8	.	TRBJ2-5	CASRKMGGTETQYF	TGTGCCAGCCGGAAAATGGGGGGAACAGAGACCCAGTACTTC
.	TRBV6-8	TRBD1	TRBJ2-5	CASSYLGTGTNEKFF	TGTGCCAGCAGTTACTTGGGGACAGGAACTAATGAGAAGTTCTTC
.	TRBV7-1	TRBD2	TRBJ2-7	CASSPLAGASQYF	TGTGCCAGCTCCCCCTTAGCGGGAGCGTCGCAGTACTTC
.	TRBV6-1	TRBD1	TRBJ2-1	CASRPRGYNSPLHF	TGTGCCAGCAGGCCCAGGGGGTACAATTCACCCCTCCACTTC
.	TRBV6-5	.	TRBJ2-7	CASSRDIFYEQYF	TGTGCCAGCAGTCGAGACATTTTTTACGAGCAGTACTTC
.	TRBV7-9	.	TRBJ2-1	CASSLQTYEQFF	TGTGCCAGCAGCTTACAGACCTATGAGCAGTTCTTC
many	TRBV10-3	TRBD1	TRBJ1-1	CAIRDAGGTEAFF	TGTGCCATCAGGGACGCAGGGGGCACTGAAGCTTTCTTT
.	TRBV6-1	.	TRBJ2-3	CASSSGTDTQYF	TGTGCCAGCAGCTCAGGCACAGATACGCAGTATTTT
.	TRBV7-2	TRBD1	TRBJ2-1	CASSWTGGGSGVYNEQFF	TGTGCCAGCAGCTGGACAGGGGGAGGAAGCGGGGTTTACAATGAGCAGTTCTTC
few	TRBV7-2	TRBD2	TRBJ2-1	CASDPGGGYNEQFF	TGTGCCAGCGATCCGGGGGGGGGCTACAATGAGCAGTTCTTC
.	TRBV7-6	.	TRBJ2-5	CASGRSWETQYF	TGTGCTAGCGGACGTTCCTGGGAGACCCAGTACTTC
many	TRBV6-2/TRBV6-3	.	TRBJ2-1	CASSSRGTGRLDEQFF	TGTGCCAGCAGTTCTCGGGGGACTGGGAGATTAGATGAGCAGTTCTTC
few	TRBV20-1	.	TRBJ1-1	CSAWDLATEAFF	TGCAGTGCTTGGGACTTGGCAACTGAAGCTTTCTTT
.	TRBV28	.	TRBJ2-5	CASSPLIEVYETQYF	TGTGCCAGCAGTCCCCTAATTGAGGTCTACGAGACCCAGTACTTC
.	TRBV7-3	TRBD2	TRBJ2-7	CASSPPGTSGSYEQYF	TGTGCCAGCAGCCCCCCCGGGACTAGCGGGAGCTACGAGCAGTACTTC
.	TRBV7-2	TRBD1	TRBJ2-5	CASSRGQGFQETQYF	TGTGCCAGCAGCAGGGGACAGGGGTTCCAAGAGACCCAGTACTTC
.	TRBV7-3	TRBD2	TRBJ2-1	CASSPTGLAGDNEQFF	TGTGCCAGCAGCCCCACGGGACTAGCGGGAGATAATGAGCAGTTCTTC
.	TRBV7-2	TRBD2	TRBJ2-4	CASSPVTGGTYNEQYF	TGTGCCAGCAGCCCTGTAACGGGGGGGACCTACAATGAGCAGTACTTC
.	TRBV24-1	.	TRBJ2-4	CATSDSGLQNIQYF	TGTGCCACCAGTGATTCGGGACTTCAAAACATTCAGTACTTC
.	TRBV11-3	TRBD2	TRBJ2-1	CASSLKLAGGEQFF	TGTGCCAGCAGCTTAAAACTAGCGGGAGGTGAGCAGTTCTTC
many	TRBV11-2	.	TRBJ1-1	CASSLDRDTEAFF	TGTGCCAGCAGCTTAGACAGGGACACTGAAGCTTTCTTT
.	TRBV7-6	.	TRBJ2-5	CASSLQGGGGTQYF	TGTGCTAGCAGCTTGCAGGGAGGCGGAGGGACCCAGTACTTC
few	TRBV7-6	.	TRBJ2-3	CASTPSGTPTDTQYF	TGTGCCAGCACGCCATCCGGGACTCCCACAGATACGCAGTATTTT
.	TRBV7-2	TRBD1	TRBJ2-5	CASSSDRGETQYF	TGTGCCAGCAGCTCGGACAGGGGGGAGACCCAGTACTTC
.	TRBV7-3	.	TRBJ2-7	CASSMEAGWGEQYF	TGTGCCAGCAGCATGGAGGCAGGGTGGGGAGAGCAGTACTTC
.	TRBV7-6	TRBD2	TRBJ2-1	CASSPRTSGDYNEQFF	TGTGCCAGCAGCCCCCGGACTAGCGGGGACTACAATGAGCAGTTCTTC
.	TRBV7-3	.	TRBJ2-5	CASSSVAEETQYF	TGTGCCAGCAGCTCAGTAGCAGAAGAGACCCAGTACTTC
few	TRBV6-6	TRBD1	TRBJ2-1	CASSYGQGGGEQFF	TGTGCCAGCAGTTACGGACAGGGCGGCGGTGAGCAGTTCTTC
.	TRBV7-8	.	TRBJ2-6	CASSLVWGYSPSGANVLTF	TGTGCCAGCAGCTTAGTTTGGGGATACTCCCCCTCTGGGGCCAACGTCCTGACTTTC
medium-sized	TRBV11-2	.	TRBJ2-7	CASSFGGTYEQYF	TGTGCCAGCAGCTTCGGCGGGACCTACGAGCAGTACTTC
.	TRBV6-6	TRBD1	TRBJ2-7	CASSPLIPGQGSSYEQYF	TGTGCCAGCAGTCCACTGATCCCGGGACAGGGAAGCTCCTACGAGCAGTACTTC
.	TRBV7-8	TRBD2	TRBJ2-5	CASSLKGTRDPREAQYF	TGTGCCAGCAGCTTAAAAGGGACTAGGGACCCCCGAGAGGCCCAGTACTTC
once	TRBV6-2/TRBV6-3	.	TRBJ2-1	CATTLASSYNEQFF	TGTGCCACAACACTGGCCAGCTCCTACAATGAGCAGTTCTTC
.	TRBV7-2	.	TRBJ2-3	CASSRARDTQYF	TGTGCCAGCAGCCGCGCTCGTGATACGCAGTATTTT
.	TRBV7-2	.	TRBJ1-5	CASSWGGQPQHF	TGTGCCAGCAGCTGGGGGGGCCAGCCCCAGCATTTT
.	TRBV2	.	TRBJ1-6	CASSRTSYNSPLHF	TGTGCCAGCAGTAGAACCTCCTATAATTCACCCCTCCACTTC
.	TRBV15	.	TRBJ2-3	CATSRGGDTDTQYF	TGTGCCACCAGCAGGGGCGGGGACACAGATACGCAGTATTTT
few	TRBV7-2	TRBD2	TRBJ2-1	CASSLSGTSGGEQFF	TGTGCCAGCAGCTTATCCGGGACTAGCGGGGGGGAGCAGTTCTTC
.	TRBV7-3	.	TRBJ2-1	CASSLRRGYNEQFF	TGTGCCAGCAGCTTACGAAGGGGATACAATGAGCAGTTCTTC